Listed here are 3 T cell receptor beta chains from one sample, sequenced in a study of T cell responses to AZD1222 COVID-19 vaccine. Clones were read by immunoSEQ multiplex PCR, and TCRdb kept only the in-frame ones, dropping some. The table lists tens of thousands of clones, 92% of them singletons. The sample consisted of peripheral blood, taken on day 0 of AZD1222 vaccination. The receptors were sampled from an adult in good health.

The chain has TRBV2 and TRBJ2-1; no reliable D call. This CDR3 is built from 14 residues. The V gene's germline CDR1 is SNHLY and CDR2 FYNNEI. Trimming pared 1 base from V and 0 bases from J, leaving 4 bases between. The CDR3 loop reads CASSEVGSYNEQFF. Written as DNA, the CDR3 is TGTGCCAGCAGTGAAGTTGGCTCCTACAATGAGCAGTTCTTC.

The chain combines TRBV11-2 with TRBJ2-5; no clear D. V was pared by 1 base and J by 9 bases, with 9 bases between. Germline CDR1 and CDR2: SGHAT and FQNNGV. The CDR3 runs to 12 residues. CDR3 region: CASSLVGNPQYF. The CDR3 nucleotides read TGTGCCAGCAGCTTAGTAGGTAACCCCCAGTACTTC. Together with reference TRBV11-2 and TRBJ2-5, the CDR3 gives the full variable domain: EAGVAQSPRYKIIEKRQSVAFWCNPISGHATLYWYQQILGQGPKLLIQFQNNGVVDDSQLPKDRFSAERLKGVDSTLKIQPAKLEDSAVYLCASSLVGNPQYFGPGTRLLVL.

The V and J genes are TRBV29-1 and TRBJ2-4; 7 nucleotides agree with TRBD1. Germline V gene lookup returns CDR1 SQVTM and CDR2 ANQGSEA. J was trimmed by 6 bases and V by 5 bases; bases with no gene match: 13. CDR3 length: 15 residues. The CDR3 bases are TGCAGCGTTCATGACCCAAACAGGGACAGAAACATTCAGTACTTC. Protein sequence: CSVHDPNRDRNIQYF.